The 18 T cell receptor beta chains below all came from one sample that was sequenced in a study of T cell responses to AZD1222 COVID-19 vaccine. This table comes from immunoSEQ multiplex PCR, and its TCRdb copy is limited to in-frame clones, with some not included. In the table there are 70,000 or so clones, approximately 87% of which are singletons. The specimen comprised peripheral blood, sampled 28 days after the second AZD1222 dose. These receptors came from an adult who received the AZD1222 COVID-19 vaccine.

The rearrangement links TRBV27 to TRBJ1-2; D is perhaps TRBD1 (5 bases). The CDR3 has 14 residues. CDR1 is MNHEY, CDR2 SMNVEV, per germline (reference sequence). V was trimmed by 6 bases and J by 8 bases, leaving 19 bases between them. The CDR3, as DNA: TGTGCCAGCAGGGTCCGATGGGACGTAGGAGGCTACACCTTC. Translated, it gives CASRVRWDVGGYTF.

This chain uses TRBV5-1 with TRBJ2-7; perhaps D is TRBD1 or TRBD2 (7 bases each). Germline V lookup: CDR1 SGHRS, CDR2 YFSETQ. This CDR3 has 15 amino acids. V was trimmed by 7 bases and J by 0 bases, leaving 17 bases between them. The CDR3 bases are TGCGCCAGCGGATTCCAGGGGGGGAACTCCTACGAGCAGTACTTC. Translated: CASGFQGGNSYEQYF. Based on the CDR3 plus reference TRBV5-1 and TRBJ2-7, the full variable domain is KAGVTQTPRYLIKTRGQQVTLSCSPISGHRSVSWYQQTPGQGLQFLFEYFSETQRNKGNFPGRFSGRQFSNSRSEMNVSTLELGDSALYLCASGFQGGNSYEQYFGPGTRLTVT.

The CDR3 coding sequence is TGCAGCGTCGTAGGAGAGACCCAGTACTTC. This sequence encodes CSVVGETQYF. V and J are TRBV29-1 and TRBJ2-5; D unclear. The germline CDR1 and CDR2 sequences are SQVTM and ANQGSEA. The CDR3 consists of 10 residues. The V and J ends lost 6 bases and 4 bases respectively, with 6 bases between them.

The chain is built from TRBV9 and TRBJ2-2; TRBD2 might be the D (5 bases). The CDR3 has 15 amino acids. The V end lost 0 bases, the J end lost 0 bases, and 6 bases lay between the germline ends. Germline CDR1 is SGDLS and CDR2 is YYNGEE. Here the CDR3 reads CASSVAGANTGELFF. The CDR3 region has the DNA TGTGCCAGCAGCGTAGCCGGGGCGAACACCGGGGAGCTGTTTTTT.

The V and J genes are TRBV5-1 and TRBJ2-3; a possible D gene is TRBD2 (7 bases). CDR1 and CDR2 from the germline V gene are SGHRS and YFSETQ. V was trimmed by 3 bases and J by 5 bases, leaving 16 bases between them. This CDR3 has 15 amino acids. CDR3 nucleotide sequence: TGCGCCAGCAGCTCCCCGGGGGGCCGGGAAGATACGCAGTATTTT. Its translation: CASSSPGGREDTQYF.

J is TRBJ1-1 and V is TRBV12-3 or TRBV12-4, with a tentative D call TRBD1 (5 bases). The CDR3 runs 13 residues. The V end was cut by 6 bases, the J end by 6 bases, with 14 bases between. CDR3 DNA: TGTGCCAGCAGCCCCCCCGGGGACTCTGAAGCTTTCTTT. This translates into CASSPPGDSEAFF.

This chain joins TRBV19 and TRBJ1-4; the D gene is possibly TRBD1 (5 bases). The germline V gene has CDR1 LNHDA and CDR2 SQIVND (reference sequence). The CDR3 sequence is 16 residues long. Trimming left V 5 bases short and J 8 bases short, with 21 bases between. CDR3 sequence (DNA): TGTGCCAGTAGTCCGCAGGCGGGACCGATAGGGGAAAAACTGTTTTTT. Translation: CASSPQAGPIGEKLFF.

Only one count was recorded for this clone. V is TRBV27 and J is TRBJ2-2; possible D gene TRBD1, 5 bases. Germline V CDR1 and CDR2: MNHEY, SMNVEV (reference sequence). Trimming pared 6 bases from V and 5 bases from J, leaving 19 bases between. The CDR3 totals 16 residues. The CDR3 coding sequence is TGTGCCAGCAGCTTACTTCGGGCAGGGCGTACCGGGGAGCTGTTTTTT. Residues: CASSLLRAGRTGELFF.

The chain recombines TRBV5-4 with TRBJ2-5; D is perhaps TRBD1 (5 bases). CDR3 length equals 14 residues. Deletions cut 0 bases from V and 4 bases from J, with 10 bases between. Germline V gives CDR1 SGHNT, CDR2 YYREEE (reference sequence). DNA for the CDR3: TGTGCCAGCAGCTTGGCCCCCAGGGTAGAGACCCAGTACTTC. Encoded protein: CASSLAPRVETQYF.

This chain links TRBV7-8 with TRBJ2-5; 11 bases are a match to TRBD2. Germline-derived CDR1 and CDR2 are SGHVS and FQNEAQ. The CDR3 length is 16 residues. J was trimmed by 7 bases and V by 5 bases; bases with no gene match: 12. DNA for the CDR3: TGTGCCAGCAGCCCCCGGACTAGCGGGCGGCCGGGGACCCAGTACTTC. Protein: CASSPRTSGRPGTQYF.

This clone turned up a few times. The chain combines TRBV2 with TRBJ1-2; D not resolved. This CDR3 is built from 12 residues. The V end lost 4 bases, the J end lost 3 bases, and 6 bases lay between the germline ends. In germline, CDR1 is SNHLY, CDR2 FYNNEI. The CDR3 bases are TGTGCCAGCAGTGTTAGAGACTATGGCTACACCTTC. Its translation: CASSVRDYGYTF.

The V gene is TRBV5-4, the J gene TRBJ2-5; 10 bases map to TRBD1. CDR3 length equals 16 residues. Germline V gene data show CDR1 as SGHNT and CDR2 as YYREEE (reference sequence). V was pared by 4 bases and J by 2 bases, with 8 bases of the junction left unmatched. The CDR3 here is CASSQDRGRRQETQYF. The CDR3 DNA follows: TGTGCCAGCAGCCAAGACAGGGGGCGCAGGCAAGAGACCCAGTACTTC.

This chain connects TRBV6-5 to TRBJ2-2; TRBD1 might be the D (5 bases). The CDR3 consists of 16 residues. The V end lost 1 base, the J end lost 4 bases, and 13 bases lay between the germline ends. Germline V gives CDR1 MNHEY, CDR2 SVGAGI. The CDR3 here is CASSYLRPGLTGELFF. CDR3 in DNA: TGTGCCAGCAGTTACTTAAGGCCAGGGCTCACCGGGGAGCTGTTTTTT.

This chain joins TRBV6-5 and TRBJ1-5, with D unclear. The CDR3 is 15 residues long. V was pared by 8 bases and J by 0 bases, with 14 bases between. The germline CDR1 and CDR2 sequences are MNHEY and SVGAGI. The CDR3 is CASGPQPDSNQPQHF. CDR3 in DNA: TGTGCCAGCGGACCCCAGCCCGATAGCAATCAGCCCCAGCATTTT.

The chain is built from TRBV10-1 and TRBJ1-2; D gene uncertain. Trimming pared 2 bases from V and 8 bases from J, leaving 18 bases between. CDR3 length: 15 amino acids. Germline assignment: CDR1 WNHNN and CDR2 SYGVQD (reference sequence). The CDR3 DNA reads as TGCGCCAGCAGTGAGCCCAACACCCGGCGAGTGGGCTACACCTTC. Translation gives CASSEPNTRRVGYTF.

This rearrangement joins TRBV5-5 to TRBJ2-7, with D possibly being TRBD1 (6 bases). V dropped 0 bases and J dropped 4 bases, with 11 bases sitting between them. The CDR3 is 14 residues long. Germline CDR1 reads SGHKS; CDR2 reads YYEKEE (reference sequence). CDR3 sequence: CASSLEDSFYEQYF. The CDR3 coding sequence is TGTGCCAGCAGCTTGGAGGACAGTTTTTACGAGCAGTACTTC. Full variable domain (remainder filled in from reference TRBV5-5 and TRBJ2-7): DAGVTQSPTHLIKTRGQQVTLRCSPISGHKSVSWYQQVLGQGPQFIFQYYEKEERGRGNFPDRFSARQFPNYSSELNVNALLLGDSALYLCASSLEDSFYEQYFGPGTRLTVT.

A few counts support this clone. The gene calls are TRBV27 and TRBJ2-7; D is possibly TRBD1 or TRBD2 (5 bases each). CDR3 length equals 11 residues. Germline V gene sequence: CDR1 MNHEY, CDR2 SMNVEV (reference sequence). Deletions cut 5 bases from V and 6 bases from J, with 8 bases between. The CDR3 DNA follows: TGTGCCAGCAGTCGGGACGGCGAGCAGTACTTC. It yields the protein CASSRDGEQYF.

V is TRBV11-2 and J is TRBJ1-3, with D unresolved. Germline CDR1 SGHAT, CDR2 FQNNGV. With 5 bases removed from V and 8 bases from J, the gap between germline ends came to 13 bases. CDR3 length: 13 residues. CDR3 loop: CASSPGPRHTIYF. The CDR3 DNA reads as TGTGCCAGCAGCCCCGGGCCTCGGCACACCATATATTTT.